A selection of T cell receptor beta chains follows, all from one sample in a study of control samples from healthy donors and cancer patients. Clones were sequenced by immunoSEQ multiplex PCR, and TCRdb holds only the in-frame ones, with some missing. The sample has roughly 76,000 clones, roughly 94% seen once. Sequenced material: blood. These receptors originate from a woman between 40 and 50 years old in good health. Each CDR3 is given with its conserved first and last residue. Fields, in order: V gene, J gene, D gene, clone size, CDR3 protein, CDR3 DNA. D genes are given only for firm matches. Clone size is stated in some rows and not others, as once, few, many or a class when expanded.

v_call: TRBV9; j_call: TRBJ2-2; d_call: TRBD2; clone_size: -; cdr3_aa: CASTRTSGTSAGELFF; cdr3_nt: TGTGCCAGCACGAGAACATCCGGGACTAGCGCCGGGGAGCTGTTTTTT
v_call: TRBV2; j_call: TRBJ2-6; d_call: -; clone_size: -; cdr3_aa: CASSEMGVGSGANVLTF; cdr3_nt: TGTGCCAGCAGTGAAATGGGCGTGGGCTCTGGGGCCAACGTCCTGACTTTC
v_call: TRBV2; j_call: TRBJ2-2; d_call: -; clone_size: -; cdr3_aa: CASSLDGGWGELFF; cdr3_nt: TGTGCCAGCAGTCTTGACGGTGGCTGGGGGGAGCTGTTTTTT
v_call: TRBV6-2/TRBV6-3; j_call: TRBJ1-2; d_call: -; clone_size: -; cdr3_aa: CASSPGAYGYTF; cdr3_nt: TGTGCCAGCAGTCCCGGGGCCTATGGCTACACCTTC
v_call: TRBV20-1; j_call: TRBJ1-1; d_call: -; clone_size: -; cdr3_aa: CSAEGGQEAFF; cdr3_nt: TGCAGTGCCGAGGGGGGGCAAGAAGCTTTCTTT
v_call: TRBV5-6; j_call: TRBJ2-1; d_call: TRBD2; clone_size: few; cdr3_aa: CASSLDLSTSAQFF; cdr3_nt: TGTGCCAGCAGCCTCGACTTATCGACTAGCGCGCAGTTCTTC
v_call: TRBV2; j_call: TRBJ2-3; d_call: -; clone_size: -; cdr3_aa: CASEEDSSTDTQYF; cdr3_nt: TGTGCCAGCGAGGAGGACTCAAGCACAGATACGCAGTATTTT
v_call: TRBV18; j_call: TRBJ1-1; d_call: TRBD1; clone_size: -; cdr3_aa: CASSPATGLNTEAFF; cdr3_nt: TGTGCCAGCTCACCCGCGACAGGGTTGAACACTGAAGCTTTCTTT
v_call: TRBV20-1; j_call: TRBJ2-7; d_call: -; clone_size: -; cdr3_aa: CSASHQGLHYEQYF; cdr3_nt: TGCAGTGCTAGTCATCAGGGACTCCACTACGAGCAGTACTTC
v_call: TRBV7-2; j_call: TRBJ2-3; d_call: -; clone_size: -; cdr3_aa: CASSLEAGFTDTQYF; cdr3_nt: TGTGCCAGCAGCTTAGAGGCCGGCTTCACAGATACGCAGTATTTT
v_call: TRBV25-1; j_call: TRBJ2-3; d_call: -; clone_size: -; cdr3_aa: CASSEGLASGTDTQYF; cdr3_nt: TGTGCCAGCAGTGAAGGTCTGGCTAGCGGCACAGATACGCAGTATTTT
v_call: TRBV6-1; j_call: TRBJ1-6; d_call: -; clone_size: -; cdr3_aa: CASSEMNNSHLF; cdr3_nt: TGTGCCAGCAGTGAGATGAACAACAGCCACCTATTT
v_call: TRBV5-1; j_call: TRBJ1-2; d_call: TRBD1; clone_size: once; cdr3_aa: CASSPLRDRDGYTF; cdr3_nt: TGCGCCAGCAGCCCGTTGCGGGACAGGGATGGCTACACCTTC
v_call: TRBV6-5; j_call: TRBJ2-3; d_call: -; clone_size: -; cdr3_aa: CASSSNPGSTDTQYF; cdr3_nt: TGTGCCAGCAGTTCAAACCCGGGGAGCACAGATACGCAGTATTTT
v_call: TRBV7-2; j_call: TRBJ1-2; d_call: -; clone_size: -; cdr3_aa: CASSLESGANYGYTF; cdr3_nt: TGTGCCAGCAGCTTAGAATCGGGAGCAAACTATGGCTACACCTTC
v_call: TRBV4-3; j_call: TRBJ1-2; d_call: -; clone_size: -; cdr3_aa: CASSPGGGILYGYTF; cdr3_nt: TGCGCCAGCAGCCCAGGCGGAGGGATACTCTATGGCTACACCTTC
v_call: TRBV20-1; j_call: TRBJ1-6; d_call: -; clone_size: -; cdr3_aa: CSASKNADSPLHF; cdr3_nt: TGCAGTGCTAGTAAAAACGCTGATTCACCCCTCCACTTT
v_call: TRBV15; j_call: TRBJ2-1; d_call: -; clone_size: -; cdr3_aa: CATRGTGPNNEQFF; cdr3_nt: TGTGCCACCAGAGGAACAGGGCCTAACAATGAGCAGTTCTTC
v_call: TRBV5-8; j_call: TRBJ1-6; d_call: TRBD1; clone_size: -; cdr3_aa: CASSWDRGNSPLHF; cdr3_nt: TGTGCCAGCAGCTGGGACAGGGGAAATTCACCCCTCCACTTT
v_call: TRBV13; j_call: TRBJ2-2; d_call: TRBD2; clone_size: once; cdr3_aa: CASSLGTSGGTGELFF; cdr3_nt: TGTGCCAGCAGCCTCGGGACTAGCGGGGGGACCGGGGAGCTGTTTTTT
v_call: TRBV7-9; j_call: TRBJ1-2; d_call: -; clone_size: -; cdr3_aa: CASSLIGGGGYGYTF; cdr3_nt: TGTGCCAGCAGCTTAATTGGGGGCGGTGGCTATGGCTACACCTTC
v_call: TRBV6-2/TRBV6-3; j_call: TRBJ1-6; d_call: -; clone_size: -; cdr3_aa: CASSFQGPDNSPLHF; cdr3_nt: TGTGCCAGCAGTTTCCAGGGGCCCGATAATTCACCCCTCCACTTT
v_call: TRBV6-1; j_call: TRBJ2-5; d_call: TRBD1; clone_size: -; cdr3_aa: CASSDPGQGAKTQYF; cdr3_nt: TGTGCCAGCAGTGACCCGGGACAGGGGGCGAAGACCCAGTACTTC
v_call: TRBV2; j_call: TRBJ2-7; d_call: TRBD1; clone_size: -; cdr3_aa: CASSASQGAREQYF; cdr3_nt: TGTGCCAGCAGTGCAAGCCAGGGGGCGCGGGAGCAGTACTTC
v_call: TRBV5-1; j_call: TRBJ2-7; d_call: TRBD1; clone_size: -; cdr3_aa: CASSQLSGTGIYEQYF; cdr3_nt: TGCGCCAGCAGCCAACTCTCCGGGACAGGGATCTACGAGCAGTACTTC
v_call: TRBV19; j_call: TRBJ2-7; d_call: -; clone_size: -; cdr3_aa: CASSISARGPFYEQYF; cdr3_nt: TGTGCCAGTAGTATATCGGCCCGCGGGCCTTTCTACGAGCAGTACTTC
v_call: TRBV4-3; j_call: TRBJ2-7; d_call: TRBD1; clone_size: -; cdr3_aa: CASSLSQGAEQYF; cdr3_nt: TGCGCCAGCAGCCTATCACAGGGGGCTGAGCAGTACTTC
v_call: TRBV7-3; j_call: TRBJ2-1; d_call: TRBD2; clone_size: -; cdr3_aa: CASSVLAGSYNEQFF; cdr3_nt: TGTGCCAGCAGCGTTCTAGCGGGGTCCTACAATGAGCAGTTCTTC
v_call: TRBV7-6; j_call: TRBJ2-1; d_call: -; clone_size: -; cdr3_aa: CASSPGAPYNEQFF; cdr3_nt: TGTGCCAGCAGCCCGGGGGCACCCTACAATGAGCAGTTCTTC
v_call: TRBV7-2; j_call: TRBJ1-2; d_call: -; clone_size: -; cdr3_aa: CASSLDWVQGYTF; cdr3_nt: TGTGCCAGCAGCTTAGATTGGGTTCAGGGCTACACCTTC
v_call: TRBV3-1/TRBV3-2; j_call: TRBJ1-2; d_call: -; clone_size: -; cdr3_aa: CASSFGLNFYGYTF; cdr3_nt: TGTGCCAGCAGCTTCGGACTGAATTTCTATGGCTACACCTTC
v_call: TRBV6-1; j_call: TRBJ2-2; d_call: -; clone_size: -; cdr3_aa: CASSGIAAVLTGELFF; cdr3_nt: TGTGCCAGCAGTGGTATAGCTGCCGTGCTAACCGGGGAGCTGTTTTTT
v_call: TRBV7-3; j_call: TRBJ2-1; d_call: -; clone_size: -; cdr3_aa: CASSLGGGDYYNEQFF; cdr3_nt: TGTGCCAGCAGCTTAGGAGGGGGAGACTATTACAATGAGCAGTTCTTC
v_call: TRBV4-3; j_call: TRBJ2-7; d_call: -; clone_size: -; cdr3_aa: CASSQARGGGSSYEQYF; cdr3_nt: TGCGCCAGCAGCCAGGCCAGGGGGGGTGGGTCCTCCTACGAGCAGTACTTC
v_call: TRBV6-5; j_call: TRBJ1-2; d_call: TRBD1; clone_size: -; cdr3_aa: CASSYDPGGNYGYTF; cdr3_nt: TGTGCCAGCAGTTACGATCCAGGGGGCAACTATGGCTACACCTTC
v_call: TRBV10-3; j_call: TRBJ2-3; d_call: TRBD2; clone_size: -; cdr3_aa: CAINPSPSGVTDTQYF; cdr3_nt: TGTGCCATCAACCCTTCCCCTAGCGGGGTTACAGATACGCAGTATTTT
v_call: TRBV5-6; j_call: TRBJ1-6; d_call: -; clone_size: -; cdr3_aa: CASTSSYNSPLHF; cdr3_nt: TGTGCCAGCACCAGCTCCTATAATTCACCCCTCCACTTT
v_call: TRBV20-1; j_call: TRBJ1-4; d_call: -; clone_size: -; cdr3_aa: CSASSGNVGEKLFF; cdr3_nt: TGCAGTGCTAGTTCGGGGAATGTTGGTGAAAAACTGTTTTTT
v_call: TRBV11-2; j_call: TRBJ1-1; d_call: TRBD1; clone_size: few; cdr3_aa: CASSGQGVGEAFF; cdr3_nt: TGTGCCAGCAGCGGTCAGGGGGTCGGTGAAGCTTTCTTT
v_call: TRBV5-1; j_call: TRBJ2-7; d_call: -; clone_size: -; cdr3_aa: CASSLSVSETREQYF; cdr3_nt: TGCGCCAGCAGCTTGTCGGTTTCGGAAACGCGGGAGCAGTACTTC
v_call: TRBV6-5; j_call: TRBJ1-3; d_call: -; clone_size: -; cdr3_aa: CASSYSDYRDGNTIYF; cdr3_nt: TGTGCCAGCAGTTACTCGGACTACAGGGACGGAAACACCATATATTTT
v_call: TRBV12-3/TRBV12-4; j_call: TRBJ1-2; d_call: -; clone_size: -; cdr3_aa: CASGRGSWGGYTF; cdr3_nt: TGTGCCAGCGGGAGAGGGTCGTGGGGCGGCTACACCTTC
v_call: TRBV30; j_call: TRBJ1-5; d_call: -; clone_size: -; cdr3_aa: CAFLGDGGYQPQHF; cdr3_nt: TGTGCCTTCTTAGGTGACGGAGGTTATCAGCCCCAGCATTTT
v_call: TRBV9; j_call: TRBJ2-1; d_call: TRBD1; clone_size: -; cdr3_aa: CASSTGTADYNEQFF; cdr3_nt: TGTGCCAGCAGCACCGGGACAGCCGACTACAATGAGCAGTTCTTC
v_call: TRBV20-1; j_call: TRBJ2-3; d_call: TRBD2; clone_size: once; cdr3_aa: CSASSVAGGRTDTQYF; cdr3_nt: TGCAGTGCTAGTAGTGTAGCGGGGGGTAGGACAGATACGCAGTATTTT
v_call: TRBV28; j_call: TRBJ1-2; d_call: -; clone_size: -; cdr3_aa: CASCIIANYGYTF; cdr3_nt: TGTGCCAGCTGTATAATAGCTAACTATGGCTACACCTTC
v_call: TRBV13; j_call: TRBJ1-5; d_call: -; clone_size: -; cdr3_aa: CASSLGQSNQPQHF; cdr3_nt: TGTGCCAGCAGCTTAGGACAAAGCAATCAGCCCCAGCATTTT
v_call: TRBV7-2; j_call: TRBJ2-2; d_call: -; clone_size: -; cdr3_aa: CASSLEVNTGELFF; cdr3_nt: TGTGCCAGCAGCTTAGAAGTAAACACCGGGGAGCTGTTTTTT
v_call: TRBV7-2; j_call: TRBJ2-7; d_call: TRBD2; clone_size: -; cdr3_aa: CASRLLAEAYEQYF; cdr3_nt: TGTGCCAGCAGACTACTAGCGGAGGCCTACGAGCAGTACTTC
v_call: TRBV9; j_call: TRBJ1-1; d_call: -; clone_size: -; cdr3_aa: CASSPRAAPLMNTEAFF; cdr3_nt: TGTGCCAGCAGCCCTCGGGCCGCTCCCCTCATGAACACTGAAGCTTTCTTT
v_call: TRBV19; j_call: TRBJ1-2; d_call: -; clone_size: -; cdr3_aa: CASSTLGRGYTF; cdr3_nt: TGTGCCAGTAGTACACTGGGCCGAGGCTACACCTTC
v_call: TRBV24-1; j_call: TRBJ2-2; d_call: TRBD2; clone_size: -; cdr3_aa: CATSDLWLAGNTGELFF; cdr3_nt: TGTGCCACCAGTGATTTGTGGCTAGCGGGAAACACCGGGGAGCTGTTTTTT
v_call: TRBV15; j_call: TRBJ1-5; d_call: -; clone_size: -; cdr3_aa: CATSRDRGQPQHF; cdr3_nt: TGTGCCACCAGCAGAGACAGGGGACAGCCCCAGCATTTT
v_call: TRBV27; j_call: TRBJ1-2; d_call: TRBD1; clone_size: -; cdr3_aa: CASSYRGLSDGYTF; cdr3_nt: TGTGCCAGCAGTTACAGGGGGCTGAGCGATGGCTACACCTTC
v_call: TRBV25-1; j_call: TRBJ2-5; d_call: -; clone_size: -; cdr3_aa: CASSAAETQYF; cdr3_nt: TGTGCCAGCAGTGCGGCGGAGACCCAGTACTTC
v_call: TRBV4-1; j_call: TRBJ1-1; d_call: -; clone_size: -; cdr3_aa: CASSQDGAWGNTEAFF; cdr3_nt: TGCGCCAGCAGCCAAGACGGGGCTTGGGGAAACACTGAAGCTTTCTTT
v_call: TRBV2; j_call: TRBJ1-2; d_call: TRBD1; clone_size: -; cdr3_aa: CASREDRGQFVYGYTF; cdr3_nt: TGTGCCAGCAGGGAGGACAGGGGGCAGTTTGTCTATGGCTACACCTTC